This T cell receptor (beta chain) came from a study of shared clonotypes between healthy human individuals. Libraries were prepared by immunoSEQ multiplex PCR; TCRdb keeps only in-frame clonotypes and omits some of them. The data contain about 490,000 clones, 79% of them singletons. CDR1 SQVTM and CDR2 ANQGSEA come from the germline V gene. The CDR3 spans 13 residues. To note about this clone: One base separates it from a far larger clone, so it is likely a read error.

The J gene is TRBJ2-3, the V gene TRBV29-1, with 9 bases that match TRBD1. The sample was PBMCs. The sequence derives from a woman aged 40 to 55 in good health. Some clones in this sample may be carry-over from other donors' samples. The CDR3 nucleotides are TGCAGCTCTCGGACAGGGGTTACAGATATGCAGTATTTT. Its translation is CSSRTGVTDMQYF.